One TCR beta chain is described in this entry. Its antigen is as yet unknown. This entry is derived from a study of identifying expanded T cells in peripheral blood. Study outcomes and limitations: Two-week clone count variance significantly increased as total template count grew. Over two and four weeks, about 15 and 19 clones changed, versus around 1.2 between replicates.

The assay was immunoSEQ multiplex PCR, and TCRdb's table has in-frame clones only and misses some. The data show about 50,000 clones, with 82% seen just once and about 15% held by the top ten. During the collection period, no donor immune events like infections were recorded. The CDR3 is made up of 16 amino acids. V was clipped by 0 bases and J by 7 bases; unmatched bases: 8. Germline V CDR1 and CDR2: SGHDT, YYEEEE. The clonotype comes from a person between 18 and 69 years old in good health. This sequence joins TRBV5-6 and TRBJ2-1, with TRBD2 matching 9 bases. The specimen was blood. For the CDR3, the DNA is TGTGCCAGCAGCTTGGGGTTAGCGGGAGTATCGAATGAGCAGTTCTTC. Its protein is CASSLGLAGVSNEQFF.